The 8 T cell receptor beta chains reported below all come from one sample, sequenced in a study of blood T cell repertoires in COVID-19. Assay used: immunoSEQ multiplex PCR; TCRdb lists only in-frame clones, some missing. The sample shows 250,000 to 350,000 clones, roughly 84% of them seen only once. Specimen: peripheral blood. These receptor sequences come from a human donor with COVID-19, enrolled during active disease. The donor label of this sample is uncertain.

The CDR3 coding sequence is TGTGCCTGGAGCCGGCCGGGACTGAGCACAGATACGCAGTATTTT. Translated: CAWSRPGLSTDTQYF. The rearrangement links TRBV30 to TRBJ2-3, with D maybe TRBD2 (6 bases). With 3 bases removed from V and 0 bases from J, the gap between germline ends came to 13 bases. This CDR3 contains 15 residues. CDR1 GTSNPN and CDR2 SVGIG come from the germline V gene (reference sequence).

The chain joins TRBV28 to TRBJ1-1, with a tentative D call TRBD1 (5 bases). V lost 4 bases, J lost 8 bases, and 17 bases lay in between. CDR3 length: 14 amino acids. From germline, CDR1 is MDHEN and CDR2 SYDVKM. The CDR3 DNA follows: TGTGCCAGCAGTTCCCCCCCGCCGACAGTCGAAGCTTTCTTT. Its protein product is CASSSPPPTVEAFF.

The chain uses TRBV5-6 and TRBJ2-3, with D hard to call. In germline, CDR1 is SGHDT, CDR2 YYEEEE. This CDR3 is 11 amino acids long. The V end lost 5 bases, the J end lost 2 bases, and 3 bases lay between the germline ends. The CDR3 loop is CASSYTDTQYF. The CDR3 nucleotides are TGTGCCAGCAGTTACACAGATACGCAGTATTTT.

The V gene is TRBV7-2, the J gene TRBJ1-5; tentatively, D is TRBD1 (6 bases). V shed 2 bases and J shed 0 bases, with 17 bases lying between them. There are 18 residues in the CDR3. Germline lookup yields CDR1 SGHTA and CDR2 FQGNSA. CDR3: CASSLPAGGRVSNQPQHF. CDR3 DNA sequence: TGTGCCAGCAGCTTACCAGCGGGGGGCAGGGTTAGCAATCAGCCCCAGCATTTT. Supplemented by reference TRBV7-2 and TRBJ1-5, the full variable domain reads GAGVSQSPSNKVTEKGKDVELRCDPISGHTALYWYRQSLGQGLEFLIYFQGNSAPDKSGLPSDRFSAERTGGSVSTLTIQRTQQEDSAVYLCASSLPAGGRVSNQPQHFGDGTRLSIL.

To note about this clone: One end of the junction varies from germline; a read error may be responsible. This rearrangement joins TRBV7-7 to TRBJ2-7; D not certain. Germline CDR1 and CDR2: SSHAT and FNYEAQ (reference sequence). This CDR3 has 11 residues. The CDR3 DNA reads TGTGCTAGCAGCTTAGAGAGGGAGCAGTACTTC. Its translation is CASSLEREQYF. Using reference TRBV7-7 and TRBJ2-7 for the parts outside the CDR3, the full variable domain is GAGVSQSPRYKVTKRGQDVTLRCDPISSHATLYWYQQALGQGPEFLTYFNYEAQPDKSGLPSDRFSAERPEGSISTLTIQRTEQRDSAMYRCASSLEREQYFGPGTRLTVT.

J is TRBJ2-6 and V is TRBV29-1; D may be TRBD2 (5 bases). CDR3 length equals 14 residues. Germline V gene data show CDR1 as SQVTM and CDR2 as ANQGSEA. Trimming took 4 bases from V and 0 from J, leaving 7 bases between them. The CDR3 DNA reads TGCAGCGTTGCGGGAATCTCTGGGGCCAACGTCCTGACTTTC. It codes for CSVAGISGANVLTF.

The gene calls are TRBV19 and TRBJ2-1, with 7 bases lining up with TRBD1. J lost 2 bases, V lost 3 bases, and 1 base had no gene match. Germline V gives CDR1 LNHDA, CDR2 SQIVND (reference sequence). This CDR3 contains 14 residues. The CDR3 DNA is TGTGCCAGTAGTATGACAGGGCCCTACAATGAGCAGTTCTTC. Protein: CASSMTGPYNEQFF.

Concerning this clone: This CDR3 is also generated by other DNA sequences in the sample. CDR3 coding DNA: TGCGCCAGCAGCTTGGAAGGCAGGGTTGACTATGGCTACACCTTC. Residues: CASSLEGRVDYGYTF. The chain uses TRBV5-1 and TRBJ1-2; D possibly corresponds to TRBD1 (5 bases). Deletions cut 0 bases from V and 3 bases from J, with 12 bases between. Germline CDR1 reads SGHRS; CDR2 reads YFSETQ. The CDR3 has 15 residues. The complete variable domain, with remaining parts taken from reference TRBV5-1 and TRBJ1-2, reads KAGVTQTPRYLIKTRGQQVTLSCSPISGHRSVSWYQQTPGQGLQFLFEYFSETQRNKGNFPGRFSGRQFSNSRSEMNVSTLELGDSALYLCASSLEGRVDYGYTFGSGTRLTVV.